This T cell receptor (beta chain) originates from a study of shared clonotypes between healthy human individuals. Study summary: Sampling drew on donors who were a couple of women and a few men aged 18 to 49.

Turning to this clone: The antigen is unknown.

This CDR3 is built from 15 residues. Losses at the gene ends were 10 bases for V and 8 bases for J; bases not matched to a gene: 15. CDR1 ENHRY and CDR2 SYGVKD come from the germline V gene. The data were produced by immunoSEQ multiplex PCR, yet TCRdb's version contains in-frame clones alone and is incomplete. Of about 1.5 million clones in the sample, 98% were seen once. Broader study findings: The study's rarefaction showed incomplete sorted-subset sequencing despite large depth. Only blood was sampled; tissue repertoires likely differ. Some clonotypes were shared by all four sorted-subset donors, while others were not shared. The non-shared ones had lower generation probabilities than the shared ones.

The sequence was obtained from a man under 40 in good health. This chain connects TRBV10-3 to TRBJ2-1, with TRBD2 identical over 9 bases. Source material: naive CD4+ T cells sorted from blood. The subset: CD45RA+ positively selected. The CDR3 DNA reads as TGTGCCACCGATAAATCTAGCGGGATGCCCCATGAGCAGTTCTTC. Protein: CATDKSSGMPHEQFF.